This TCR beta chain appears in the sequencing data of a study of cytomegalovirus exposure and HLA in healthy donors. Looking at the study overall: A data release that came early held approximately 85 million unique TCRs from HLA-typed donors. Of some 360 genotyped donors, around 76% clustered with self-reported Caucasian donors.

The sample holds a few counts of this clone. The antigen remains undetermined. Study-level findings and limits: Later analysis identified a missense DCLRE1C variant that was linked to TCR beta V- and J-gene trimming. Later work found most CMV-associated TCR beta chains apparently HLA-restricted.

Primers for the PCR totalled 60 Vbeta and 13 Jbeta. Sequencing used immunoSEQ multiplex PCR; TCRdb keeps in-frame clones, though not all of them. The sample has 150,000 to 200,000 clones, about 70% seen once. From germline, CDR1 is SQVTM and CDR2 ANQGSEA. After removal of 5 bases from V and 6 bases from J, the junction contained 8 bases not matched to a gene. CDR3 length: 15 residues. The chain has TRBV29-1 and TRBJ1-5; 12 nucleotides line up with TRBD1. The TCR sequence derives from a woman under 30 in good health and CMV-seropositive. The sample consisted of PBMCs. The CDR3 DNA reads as TGCAGCGTTATATCCGGGACAGGGGGCGGTCAGCCCCAGCATTTT. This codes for CSVISGTGGGQPQHF.